One and the same sample provided the 28 T cell receptor beta chains below, sequenced in a study of T cells after yellow fever vaccination. Using its own MiXCR run on the 5' RACE reads, TCRdb lists one record per CDR3 protein. The sample consists of a few hundred thousand distinct CDR3 sequences, about 4.5% of them appearing once. Sequenced here: PBMCs, sampled 15 days after the yellow fever booster vaccination. The receptors here all came from a man between 18 and 29 years old who received the YFV17D yellow fever vaccine.

In its sample, this clonotype was seen a few times. This rearrangement joins TRBV4-1 to TRBJ2-3; tentative D call: TRBD1 (6 bases). V lost 0 bases to trimming and J lost 2 bases, with 12 bases between them. The germline V gene has CDR1 MGHRA and CDR2 YSYEKL. CDR3 length: 16 amino acids. This chain's CDR3 is CASSQDRDTYTDTQYF. For the CDR3, the DNA is TGCGCCAGCAGCCAAGATCGGGACACCTACACAGATACGCAGTATTTT.

The sample holds many counts of this clonotype. This chain links TRBV7-9 with TRBJ1-1; D is unclear. The CDR3 is made up of 12 amino acids. The V and J ends lost 2 bases and 10 bases respectively, with 11 bases between them. Germline values: CDR1 SEHNR, CDR2 FQNEAQ (reference sequence). CDR3 amino acids: CASSLTTAGAFF. CDR3 DNA: TGTGCCAGCAGCTTAACTACAGCGGGAGCTTTCTTT.

This clonotype came up many times. The chain combines TRBV12-3 or TRBV12-4 with TRBJ2-5; no firm D call. This CDR3 has 13 amino acids. The V and J ends lost 6 bases and 0 bases respectively, with 8 bases between them. The CDR3 here is CASRQAHQETQYF. As DNA, the CDR3 is TGTGCCAGCAGGCAGGCTCACCAAGAGACCCAGTACTTC.

V is TRBV5-4 and J is TRBJ2-1; maybe TRBD1 (6 bases). Germline loops: CDR1 SGHNT, CDR2 YYREEE (reference sequence). The V gene lost 4 bases and the J gene lost 10 bases, with 15 bases spanning the gap. The CDR3 runs 13 residues. The CDR3 spells CASSRTEFREQFF. CDR3 bases: TGTGCCAGCAGCCGGACAGAATTTCGGGAGCAGTTCTTC.

This clonotype was found many times. The chain is built from TRBV14 and TRBJ1-2, with D possibly being TRBD1 (5 bases). The CDR3 sequence is 14 residues long. V was shortened by 0 bases and J by 6 bases, with 11 bases between the two germline ends. CDR1 and CDR2 (germline): SGHDN, FVKESK. CDR3 in amino acids: CASSQDTGWNGYTF. CDR3 DNA sequence: TGTGCCAGCAGCCAAGACACAGGATGGAATGGCTACACCTTC.

This clonotype was counted only a few times. The J gene is TRBJ2-3, the V gene TRBV6-2 or TRBV6-3; D perhaps matches TRBD1 (6 bases). V was clipped by 3 bases and J by 0 bases, with 10 bases between them. The CDR3 length is 15 residues. The germline V gene encodes CDR1 MNHEY and CDR2 SVGEGT. For the CDR3, the DNA is TGTGCCAGCAGTTATGGGACACTAAGCACAGATACGCAGTATTTT. It translates to CASSYGTLSTDTQYF.

The chain is built from TRBV7-6 and TRBJ2-2; tentatively, D is TRBD2 (6 bases). CDR3 size: 17 residues. Trimming removed 1 base at V and 3 bases at J, with 15 bases between. Germline CDR1 SGHVS, CDR2 FNYEAQ. This CDR3 is CASSLGRSWGDTGELFF. CDR3 nucleotide sequence: TGTGCCAGCAGCTTAGGGCGGTCCTGGGGGGACACCGGGGAGCTGTTTTTT.

This clonotype was seen only a few times. The chain employs TRBV5-5 and TRBJ1-2; 8 positions agree with TRBD1. V lost 4 bases and J lost 4; bases outside the gene matches: 9. CDR3 size: 15 residues. The V gene's germline CDR1 is SGHKS and CDR2 YYEKEE (reference sequence). For the CDR3, the DNA is TGTGCCAGCAGCGCAGGAACAGGGGGAAGCTATGGCTACACCTTC. This translates into CASSAGTGGSYGYTF.

This clonotype is labeled medium-sized. V and J are TRBV6-4 and TRBJ2-3; 8 bases are shared with TRBD2. The ends lost 2 bases at V and 0 bases at J; junction bases unmatched: 1. The length of the CDR3 is 15 residues. Per germline, CDR1 MRHNA and CDR2 SNTAGT. CDR3 coding DNA: TGTGCCAGCAGTGACGGACTAGCTAGCACAGATACGCAGTATTTT. Its protein is CASSDGLASTDTQYF.

In this sample, this clonotype turned up many times. The rearrangement joins TRBV6-5 to TRBJ2-3, with 12 bases fitting TRBD2. CDR3 length equals 15 residues. V lost 7 bases, J lost 1 base, and 3 bases stayed unmatched. Germline values: CDR1 MNHEY, CDR2 SVGAGI. The CDR3 loop is CASTRLAGGTDTQYF. CDR3 coding DNA: TGTGCCAGCACTCGACTAGCGGGGGGCACAGATACGCAGTATTTT.

There are a few counts of this clonotype. The V gene is TRBV20-1, the J gene TRBJ2-3; 12 positions agree with TRBD2. Germline lookup yields CDR1 DFQATT and CDR2 SNEGSKA (reference sequence). The CDR3 is 15 amino acids. After removal of 3 bases from V and 8 bases from J, the junction contained 9 bases not matched to a gene. CDR3 sequence reads: CSASLGLAGAGTQYF. The CDR3 DNA reads TGCAGTGCTAGTTTGGGACTAGCGGGCGCAGGTACGCAGTATTTT.

This clonotype has at least ten counts. CDR3 coding DNA: TGTGCCAGCAGCCAGGGTAATGTGGGGAAGGGGGATCAGCCCCAGCATTTT. Protein sequence: CASSQGNVGKGDQPQHF. The chain recombines TRBV3-2 with TRBJ1-5; no check of the table's D call, TRBD1, against the DNA was made. TRBV3-2 is assigned pseudogene status. CDR3 size: 17 residues.

In its sample, this clonotype was seen many times. The V gene is TRBV7-9, the J gene TRBJ2-7; maybe TRBD1 (6 bases). The germline V and J ends were trimmed by 5 bases and 4 bases, with 15 bases remaining between them. The V gene's germline CDR1 is SEHNR and CDR2 FQNEAQ (reference sequence). The CDR3 is 14 amino acids. Written as DNA, the CDR3 is TGTGCCAGCAGCCCACCGGGACATGAGTACGAGCAGTACTTC. It is translated as CASSPPGHEYEQYF.

The chain recombines TRBV20-1 with TRBJ2-2, with 7 bases that match TRBD1. V lost 3 bases, J lost 0 bases, and 4 bases stayed unmatched. This CDR3 is built from 15 residues. The germline V gene has CDR1 DFQATT and CDR2 SNEGSKA (reference sequence). The CDR3 region has the DNA TGCAGTGCTAGTTCCGGGACAGCGAACACCGGGGAGCTGTTTTTT. This gives the protein CSASSGTANTGELFF.

The chain carries TRBV5-1 and TRBJ2-2; TRBD1 matches at 9 bases. Germline V gives CDR1 SGHRS, CDR2 YFSETQ. CDR3 length equals 15 residues. J gave up 5 bases and V 3 bases, and 5 bases lay outside the gene matches. This chain's CDR3 is CASSSQGAYTGELFF. The CDR3 nucleotides are TGCGCCAGCAGCTCACAGGGGGCGTATACCGGGGAGCTGTTTTTT.

This clonotype occurred many times. The rearrangement joins TRBV4-3 to TRBJ2-3; perhaps D is TRBD1 or TRBD2 (5 bases each). The CDR3 spans 17 residues. Germline CDR1 and CDR2: LGHNA and YSLEER. Trimming took 0 bases from V and 2 from J, leaving 15 bases between them. CDR3 bases: TGCGCCAGCAGCCAAGAATCCTGGGGGTTATTCACAGATACGCAGTATTTT. Its translation is CASSQESWGLFTDTQYF.

This clonotype has a count of ten or more. The missing conserved phenylalanine or tryptophan at the end of this CDR3 makes a read error likely. The DNA is omitted, as the CDR3 cannot be located on it reliably, and the CDR3 follows TCRdb's listing. This chain joins TRBV6-1 and TRBJ2-1. Germline V gene data show CDR1 as MNHNS and CDR2 as SASEGT. The CDR3 is 9 residues long, counting both termini. CDR3: CASSEALIV.

The gene calls are TRBV5-1 and TRBJ2-5; the match to TRBD2 covers 9 bases. The CDR3 is 16 residues long. Per the germline V gene, CDR1 is SGHRS and CDR2 is YFSETQ. V lost 2 bases and J lost 1; bases outside the gene matches: 6. The DNA of the CDR3 is TGCGCCAGCAGCTTTAGCGGGGGCCAATCCCAAGAGACCCAGTACTTC. Protein: CASSFSGGQSQETQYF.

In this sample, this clonotype turned up many times. The gene calls are TRBV7-2 and TRBJ2-7; 9 bases agree with TRBD1. Germline-derived CDR1 and CDR2 are SGHTA and FQGNSA. With 5 bases clipped from V and 3 bases from J, the junction kept 5 bases outside the gene matches. The CDR3 has 14 residues. The CDR3: CASSTPGQGYEQYF. In DNA, the CDR3 is TGTGCCAGCAGCACCCCGGGACAGGGCTACGAGCAGTACTTC.

This clonotype was seen a few times. This chain links TRBV30 with TRBJ2-1, with TRBD2 matching over 15 bases. This CDR3 is built from 14 residues. The J segment lost 8 bases and the V segment lost 2 bases, leaving 1 base of the junction unmatched. Germline CDR1 is GTSNPN and CDR2 is SVGIG (reference sequence). CDR3 nucleotide sequence: TGTGCCTGGAGTCGGACTAGCGGGGGGGATGAGCAGTTCTTC. It is translated as CAWSRTSGGDEQFF.

This clonotype was seen many times. V is TRBV7-9 and J is TRBJ1-4; D not resolved. This CDR3 comprises 13 residues. The germline CDR1 and CDR2 sequences are SEHNR and FQNEAQ (reference sequence). Trimming removed 7 bases from V and 5 bases from J, with 11 bases in between. The CDR3, as DNA: TGTGCCAGCACCTTTCGCATCAATGAAAAACTGTTTTTT. Translated: CASTFRINEKLFF.

V gene TRBV20-1 combines with J gene TRBJ2-1, with no clear D. There are 12 residues in the CDR3. The V gene lost 6 bases and the J gene lost 1 base, with 7 bases spanning the gap. Germline values: CDR1 DFQATT, CDR2 SNEGSKA (reference sequence). The CDR3 here is CSATESYNEQFF. The CDR3 DNA reads TGCAGTGCCACCGAGTCCTACAATGAGCAGTTCTTC.

CDR3 nucleotides: TGTGCCAGCAGCTGGGACCTTACTCAAGAGACCCAGTACTTC. Translation gives CASSWDLTQETQYF. V is TRBV7-9 and J is TRBJ2-5; D is tentatively TRBD1 or TRBD2 (5 bases each). The V gene lost 4 bases and the J gene lost 2 bases, with 11 bases spanning the gap. CDR1 and CDR2 (germline): SEHNR, FQNEAQ (reference sequence). The CDR3 loop spans 14 amino acids.

This clonotype was counted many times. V usage is TRBV20-1 and J usage is TRBJ1-2; D remains ambiguous. Germline CDR1 is DFQATT and CDR2 is SNEGSKA (reference sequence). This CDR3 is 11 amino acids long. The V and J ends lost 6 bases and 8 bases respectively, with 13 bases between them. CDR3 DNA: TGCAGTGCGTCCGTCCCCTCCGGCTACACCTTC. Its translation: CSASVPSGYTF.

This clonotype has a count of ten or more. The chain carries TRBV27 and TRBJ2-7, with D tentatively TRBD2 (5 bases). This CDR3 comprises 13 residues. V lost 4 bases to trimming and J lost 2 bases, with 9 bases between them. Germline-derived CDR1 and CDR2 are MNHEY and SMNVEV (reference sequence). As DNA, the CDR3 is TGTGCCAGCAGTTCGGGATTCGCCTACGAGCAGTACTTC. Its protein is CASSSGFAYEQYF.

This clonotype was found many times. This chain joins TRBV7-3 and TRBJ1-2; 9 bases agree with TRBD1. The CDR3 covers 13 residues. After removal of 4 bases from V and 5 bases from J, the junction contained 2 bases not matched to a gene. Per germline, CDR1 SGHTA and CDR2 FQGTGA. In DNA form, the CDR3 reads TGTGCCAGCAGCTCGGGACAGGGTTATGGCTACACCTTC. Amino acids: CASSSGQGYGYTF.

J is TRBJ2-3 and V is TRBV15, with TRBD1 matching 8 bases. CDR1 LNHNV and CDR2 YYDKDF come from the germline V gene (reference sequence). V lost 1 base, J lost 5 bases, and 8 bases stayed unmatched. The CDR3 contains 16 residues. The CDR3 sequence: CATSRGAGGLVDTQYF. In DNA, the CDR3 is TGTGCCACCAGCAGAGGCGCAGGGGGCCTGGTAGATACGCAGTATTTT.

This clonotype occurred a few times. The V and J genes are TRBV9 and TRBJ2-3; 7 bases map to TRBD1. The CDR3 is 15 amino acids. From germline, CDR1 is SGDLS and CDR2 YYNGEE. The junction had 9 bases not matched to a gene; V was cut back by 3 bases and J by 5 bases. The CDR3 loop is CASSDRPGGIDTQYF. CDR3 coding DNA: TGTGCCAGCAGCGACCGCCCAGGGGGTATAGATACGCAGTATTTT.